A selection of T cell receptor beta chains follows, all from one sample in a study of a mutant IDH1 vaccine in newly diagnosed glioma. The assay was immunoSEQ multiplex PCR, and TCRdb's table has in-frame clones only and misses some. The table includes approximately 100,000 clones, 85% to 90% detected once. This material consisted of PBMCs, taken from a glioma patient treated with radiotherapy, temozolomide or both. Receptors were obtained from a woman in her 50s with glioma. CDR3s include the opening cysteine and the closing phenylalanine or tryptophan. The D gene is left open where the match is weak. A row's size may be missing; if present it is once, few, many or a size class.

TRBJ1-1 | once | TRBV28 | . | 14 | TGTGCCAGCAGTTTAGCCCAGAGAAACACTGAAGCTTTCTTT | CASSLAQRNTEAFF
TRBJ2-3 | . | TRBV5-5 | TRBD2 | 16 | TGTGCCAGCAGCCGGGGGACTAGCGGGAGCACAGATACGCAGTATTTT | CASSRGTSGSTDTQYF
TRBJ2-1 | . | TRBV4-1 | TRBD2 | 15 | TGCGCCAGCAGCCCACGACTAGCTCAATACAATGAGCAGTTCTTC | CASSPRLAQYNEQFF
TRBJ1-3 | . | TRBV7-9 | . | 14 | TGTGCCAGCAGCTTAGTCGGAGGGCAAAACACCATATATTTT | CASSLVGGQNTIYF
TRBJ2-1 | . | TRBV4-1 | TRBD2 | 16 | TGCGCCAGCAGCCAATCACTAGCGGAGGACTACAATGAGCAGTTCTTC | CASSQSLAEDYNEQFF
TRBJ2-2 | . | TRBV30 | TRBD2 | 16 | TGTGCCTGGAGTGTACTAGCGGGAGGGGCACACCGGGGAGCTGTTTTT | CAWSVLAGGAHRGAVF
TRBJ2-7 | . | TRBV6-5 | TRBD1 | 15 | TGTGCCAGCAGTTACACGGCAGGGGGCGAAAGCGAGCAGTACTTC | CASSYTAGGESEQYF
TRBJ1-1 | . | TRBV6-5 | . | 11 | TGTGCCAGCAGACTAAACACTGAAGCTTTCTTT | CASRLNTEAFF
TRBJ2-3 | . | TRBV11-3 | . | 13 | TGTGCCAGCAGCTTAAGGTCGTCCGATACGCAGTATTTT | CASSLRSSDTQYF
TRBJ2-3 | . | TRBV4-1 | . | 15 | TGCGCCAGCAGCCAAGAGGGCAGGCACACAGATACGCAGTATTTT | CASSQEGRHTDTQYF
TRBJ1-5 | . | TRBV19 | . | 15 | TGTGCCAGTAGGCTAGGGATTGTGAGCAATCAGCCCCAGCATTTT | CASRLGIVSNQPQHF
TRBJ1-2 | . | TRBV9 | TRBD1 | 13 | TGTGCCAGCAGCGACAGGGGCCACTATGGCTACACCTTC | CASSDRGHYGYTF
TRBJ2-1 | . | TRBV5-1 | . | 19 | TGCGCCAGCAGCTTGGTGGGGCTAGCTGCCTTTCCCTCCTACAATGAGCAGTTCTTC | CASSLVGLAAFPSYNEQFF
TRBJ1-1 | . | TRBV15 | . | 15 | TGTGCCACCAGCAGAGAAATAGGAATGGCCACTGAAGCTTTCTTT | CATSREIGMATEAFF
TRBJ1-2 | few | TRBV7-9 | . | 11 | TGTGCCAGCAGCTTTTATGCGGGCTACACCTTC | CASSFYAGYTF
TRBJ1-1 | . | TRBV7-9 | . | 13 | TGTGCCAGCAGCTTAGCGGGGAACACTGAAGCTTTCTTT | CASSLAGNTEAFF
TRBJ1-2 | . | TRBV30 | . | 12 | TGTGCCTGGAGTCGATCAGGGGATGGCTACACCTTC | CAWSRSGDGYTF
TRBJ2-2 | . | TRBV4-2 | . | 15 | TGTGCCAGCAGCCTCCGGGACTTCATGACCGGGGAGCTGTTTTTT | CASSLRDFMTGELFF
TRBJ2-7 | . | TRBV5-1 | TRBD2 | 14 | TGCGCCAGCAGCTTCGGGGGAGGGCCTCTCGAGCAGTACTTC | CASSFGGGPLEQYF
TRBJ1-2 | . | TRBV19 | . | 13 | TGTGCCAGTAGTATCGGGACGGAGTATGGCTACACCTTC | CASSIGTEYGYTF
TRBJ2-7 | . | TRBV30 | TRBD2 | 17 | TGTGCCTGGACCGGGGACAGGACTAGCGGAGGAGTCTACGAGCAGTACTTC | CAWTGDRTSGGVYEQYF
TRBJ1-1 | . | TRBV28 | . | 17 | TGTGCCAGCAGTTTATTTCGACGTGGGCCCATGAACACTGAAGCTTTCTTT | CASSLFRRGPMNTEAFF
TRBJ2-1 | . | TRBV28 | . | 15 | TGTGCCAGCAGTTTAAGTGGGAGTATCAACAATGAGCAGTTCTTC | CASSLSGSINNEQFF
TRBJ2-1 | . | TRBV30 | . | 13 | TGTGCCTGGAGTGGAGGCAGGTACAATGAGCAGTTCTTC | CAWSGGRYNEQFF
TRBJ1-1 | . | TRBV9 | . | 14 | TGTGCCAGCAGCGGGGTTAACAGAAACACTGAAGCTTTCTTT | CASSGVNRNTEAFF
TRBJ2-5 | . | TRBV6-1 | TRBD1 | 13 | TGTGCCATAGGACAGGGGGCTGGAGAGACCCAGTACTTC | CAIGQGAGETQYF
TRBJ1-1 | few | TRBV2 | . | 13 | TGTGCCAGCAGTGAAGGGTGGACCGCCGAAGCTTTCTTT | CASSEGWTAEAFF
TRBJ1-1 | few | TRBV6-5 | . | 15 | TGTGCCAGCAGTTACGATGGGACACCTCTCCGCGAAGCTTTCTTT | CASSYDGTPLREAFF
TRBJ2-1 | . | TRBV2 | . | 12 | TGTGCCAGCAGCTCTAGGAACAATGAGCAGTTCTTC | CASSSRNNEQFF
TRBJ2-5 | . | TRBV9 | TRBD2 | 16 | TGTGCCAGCAGCCCCCGACTAGCGACTACTTTTGGGACCCAGTACTTC | CASSPRLATTFGTQYF
TRBJ2-1 | once | TRBV5-1 | . | 12 | TGCGCCAGCAGCTCCGGAGAGAATGAGCAGTTCTTC | CASSSGENEQFF
TRBJ1-3 | . | TRBV6-4 | . | 13 | TGTGCCAGCCTACGGGACTCTGGAAACACCATATATTTT | CASLRDSGNTIYF
TRBJ2-1 | . | TRBV19 | . | 19 | TGTGCCAGTAGTATATGGGGGGCCTCCGGGCCAACCGCCCACAATGAGCAGTTCTTC | CASSIWGASGPTAHNEQFF
TRBJ2-7 | . | TRBV30 | . | 13 | TGTGCCTGGGGGACGCCAGTGCCCTACGAGCAGTACTTC | CAWGTPVPYEQYF
TRBJ1-5 | once | TRBV7-9 | . | 15 | TGTGCCAGCAGCTTAAACGGACAGAGCAATCAGCCCCAGCATTTT | CASSLNGQSNQPQHF
TRBJ2-1 | . | TRBV29-1 | . | 13 | TGCAGCGCCACCGGACATTTTGGAGGTGAGCAGTTCTTC | CSATGHFGGEQFF
TRBJ2-7 | . | TRBV2 | . | 12 | TGTGCCAGCAGTGAGTTCTCCTACGAGCAGTACTTC | CASSEFSYEQYF
TRBJ1-1 | . | TRBV10-3 | . | 15 | TGTGCCATCAGTGAGTCGATCGGCGGGAACACTGAAGCTTTCTTT | CAISESIGGNTEAFF
TRBJ1-1 | . | TRBV5-5 | TRBD1 | 14 | TGTGCCAGCAGCTTGACAGGGGAGGCGACTGAAGCTTTCTTT | CASSLTGEATEAFF
TRBJ2-5 | . | TRBV18 | . | 14 | TGTGCCAGCTCACACAACCGGGACCAAGAGACCCAGTACTTC | CASSHNRDQETQYF
TRBJ2-1 | . | TRBV29-1 | TRBD1 | 13 | TGCAGCGTTGGGACAGGGGGGTACAATGAGCAGTTCTTC | CSVGTGGYNEQFF
TRBJ2-7 | . | TRBV28 | . | 15 | TGTGCCAGCAGCCCCGGGAACATTGAACCCTACGAGCAGTACTTC | CASSPGNIEPYEQYF
TRBJ2-2 | . | TRBV2 | TRBD1 | 15 | TGTGCCAGCACTCTAGGACAGGGGGACACCGGGGAGCTGTTTTTT | CASTLGQGDTGELFF
TRBJ2-7 | . | TRBV27 | . | 14 | TGTGCCAGCAGTTTTATAGGGGACTCCTACGAGCAGTACTTC | CASSFIGDSYEQYF
TRBJ1-5 | . | TRBV18 | TRBD1 | 15 | TGTGCCAGCTCAGCACGGGGACAGCGGGAACAGCCCCAGCATTTT | CASSARGQREQPQHF
TRBJ2-5 | . | TRBV29-1 | . | 10 | TGCAGCGGGGGGCAAGAGACCCAGTACTTC | CSGGQETQYF
TRBJ2-7 | . | TRBV7-2 | . | 14 | TGTGCCAGCAGCCCAGTCGGACACCTCTACGAGCAGTACTTC | CASSPVGHLYEQYF
TRBJ1-5 | few | TRBV19 | . | 14 | TGTGCCAGTAGTATCGCAGCGGAGCGGCAGCCCCAGCATTTT | CASSIAAERQPQHF
TRBJ2-1 | . | TRBV19 | TRBD1 | 16 | TGTGCCAGTAGTCCACCCGGGACAGGGGGAGGCAATGAGCAGTTCTTC | CASSPPGTGGGNEQFF
TRBJ1-6 | . | TRBV2 | . | 15 | TGTGCCAGCAGCTACCAATCGGGTAGTATTTCACCCCTCCACTTT | CASSYQSGSISPLHF
TRBJ2-7 | . | TRBV7-8 | . | 15 | TGTGCCAGCAGCGCCCAACTAGACGGCTCCTACGAGCAGTACTTC | CASSAQLDGSYEQYF
TRBJ2-1 | . | TRBV28 | TRBD2 | 17 | TGTGCCAGCAGTTTAGGGCCCCTAGCGGGAAAGAATAATGAGCAGTTCTTC | CASSLGPLAGKNNEQFF
TRBJ2-1 | . | TRBV7-9 | TRBD2 | 17 | TGTGCCAGCAGCTTAAGCCTCGGGAGGGCCAGAGGGGGTGAGCAGTTCTTC | CASSLSLGRARGGEQFF
TRBJ1-4 | . | TRBV2 | TRBD1 | 14 | TGTGCCAGCAAGGGAGGGACAGGGGATGAAAAACTGTTTTTT | CASKGGTGDEKLFF
TRBJ1-1 | . | TRBV6-5 | TRBD1 | 14 | TGTGCCAGCAGTTACTCGGTGGGACAGCTTGAAGCTTTCTTT | CASSYSVGQLEAFF